This TCR beta chain was recorded in a study of CD8 T cells in ankylosing spondylitis. Study outcomes and limitations: Researchers report that disease-linked clones proved CD8+ and relatively rare in peripheral blood. Some of the motif variants had earlier been found in reactive arthritis patients' fluid and blood. Matched ankylosing spondylitis synovial fluid reportedly contained a significantly enriched population of disease-linked clones.

Quantitative barcoded 5'-RACE was used to prepare TCR beta libraries. TCRdb reprocessed the 5' RACE reads via MiXCR and lists one record per CDR3 protein. This sample carries 180,000 or so distinct CDR3 sequences, roughly 11% of them seen once, and the ten largest clones take about 29%. There are many counts of this clonotype. Its antigen is as yet unknown. Input material: blood, either unsorted or a sorted T cell fraction (not recorded which). The TCR was taken from a male donor with ankylosing spondylitis or in good health (not recorded which).

CDR3 nucleotides: TGTGCCAGCAGAACACGGACAGGGTACTATGGCTACACCTTC. Amino acid sequence: CASRTRTGYYGYTF. This chain uses TRBV6-1 with TRBJ1-2; 8 bases fit TRBD1. CDR1 MNHNS and CDR2 SASEGT come from the germline V gene. The length of the CDR3 is 14 residues. Germline trimming cut 6 bases from V and 3 bases from J; bases unmatched to any gene: 6.